These T cell receptor beta chains were read from a single sample in a study of OX40 agonist ivuxolimab in advanced cancers. Clones were read by immunoSEQ multiplex PCR, and TCRdb kept only the in-frame ones, dropping some. The table includes 100,000 to 150,000 clones, roughly nine tenths detected once. Sequences were derived from CD4+ or CD8+ T cells sorted from blood, sampled in a trial of the OX40 agonist ivuxolimab. The receptors originated from an adult with an advanced solid tumor such as melanoma, head and neck, liver or kidney cancer. Both conserved end residues are part of each CDR3. A D gene is named only where the DNA matches it firmly.

v_call	d_call	j_call	cdr3_aa
TRBV10-1	TRBD2	TRBJ2-1	CASSSGTSGSNEQFF
TRBV7-2	NA	TRBJ2-7	CASSFTSPSEQYF
TRBV5-1	NA	TRBJ2-2	CASSLGSGLDTGELFF
TRBV27	NA	TRBJ1-1	CASSRSARGTEAFF
TRBV9	TRBD1	TRBJ2-7	CASSARQGAREQYF
TRBV19	NA	TRBJ2-2	CASSISRNTGELFF
TRBV6-5	TRBD1	TRBJ2-3	CASRTGTDAQYF
TRBV12-5	NA	TRBJ1-1	CASGLVQNTEAFF
TRBV7-2	NA	TRBJ2-1	CASSFYRNNEQFF
TRBV15	TRBD1	TRBJ1-1	CATSRDRGQGNTEAFF
TRBV9	NA	TRBJ2-1	CASSVGPGYNEQFF
TRBV28	NA	TRBJ2-7	CASMTAPYEQYF
TRBV13	TRBD1	TRBJ2-3	CASSLRGHGTDTQYF
TRBV2	NA	TRBJ1-1	CASTLQGNTEAFF
TRBV18	TRBD2	TRBJ2-1	CASSPVPGLAGGLYNEQFF
TRBV2	NA	TRBJ1-4	CASSEWGETAYNEKLFF
TRBV18	NA	TRBJ1-1	CASSPAQGTEAFF
TRBV14	NA	TRBJ2-7	CASSPIQGPYEQYF
TRBV6-5	NA	TRBJ1-6	CASSRPGSPLHF
TRBV7-2	NA	TRBJ2-7	CASSLGQEDEQYF
TRBV27	NA	TRBJ1-1	CASSFSGLGGTEAFF
TRBV5-4	NA	TRBJ2-1	CASSSVINEQFF
TRBV5-4	NA	TRBJ2-3	CASSWAQGSGTDTQYF
TRBV10-3	NA	TRBJ2-1	CAISESGGQNYNEQFF
TRBV2	NA	TRBJ2-7	CASSAETPIRGYEQYF
TRBV5-1	NA	TRBJ2-2	CASKYEGVRTGELFF
TRBV6-5	NA	TRBJ2-5	CASGAVLKTQYF
TRBV7-9	NA	TRBJ1-1	CASSLQGGMNTEAFF
TRBV19	NA	TRBJ2-1	CASRIGGGVHNEQFF
TRBV28	NA	TRBJ2-6	CASRVGTTNVLTF
TRBV7-9	TRBD2	TRBJ2-5	CASSVTSGRGETQYF
TRBV11-3	TRBD1	TRBJ1-1	CASSYSGGMNTEAFF
TRBV6-6	NA	TRBJ1-1	CASSYGGVNTEAFF
TRBV29-1	TRBD1	TRBJ1-5	CSVAGTGESQPQHF
TRBV19	TRBD1	TRBJ1-2	CASSKPGQFDYGYTF
TRBV7-2	NA	TRBJ2-5	CASSLEAQLRAQYF
TRBV6-1	NA	TRBJ2-6	CASRASGANVLTF
TRBV15	NA	TRBJ1-5	CATSSTYQPQHF
TRBV9	NA	TRBJ2-1	CASSVDYNEQFF
TRBV9	NA	TRBJ2-1	CASSVVGGADEQFF
TRBV7-3	NA	TRBJ2-3	CASTTPGRDTQYF
TRBV27	NA	TRBJ1-3	CASSLRGSGNTIYF